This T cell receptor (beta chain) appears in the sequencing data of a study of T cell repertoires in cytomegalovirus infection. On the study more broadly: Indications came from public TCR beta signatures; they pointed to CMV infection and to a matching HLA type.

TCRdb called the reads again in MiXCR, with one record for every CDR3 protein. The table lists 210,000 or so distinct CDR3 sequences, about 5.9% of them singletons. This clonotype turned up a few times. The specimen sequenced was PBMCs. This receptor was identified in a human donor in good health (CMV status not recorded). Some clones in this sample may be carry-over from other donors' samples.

The CDR3 here is CSARDGGIVKNIQYF. The DNA of the CDR3 is TGCAGTGCTAGAGATGGGGGGATCGTCAAAAACATTCAGTACTTC. V and J are TRBV20-1 and TRBJ2-4; a possible D gene is TRBD2 (6 bases). Looked up from germline, CDR1 is DFQATT and CDR2 is SNEGSKA (reference sequence). The CDR3 is made up of 15 amino acids. Trimming shortened V by 0 bases and J by 3 bases, and 12 bases separated the two germline ends.